This note documents a single T cell receptor (beta chain) sequence. As yet, its antigen is unknown. The sample originates from a study of CD8 T cells in Susac syndrome. Overall study context: Susac syndrome patients were untreated, on corticosteroids with some adding intravenous immunoglobulin, or on intravenous immunoglobulin only.

Overall study results and limits: Total CD8+ repertoires held some 15 Susac-specific public clones, while CD8+ TEMRA repertoires held a few. Peak Susac CD8+ clonal expansion was seen in TEMRA cells and active patients.

RNA amounts of about 0.5 to 1 ug underwent reverse transcription with random hexamers. Across 54 Vbeta and 13 Jbeta, immunoSEQ multiplex PCR amplified TCR beta CDR3. MiXCR was run by TCRdb on the immunoSEQ multiplex PCR reads, yielding one entry per CDR3 protein. The repertoire holds tens of thousands of distinct CDR3 sequences, roughly 96% seen once, with around 0.62% in the top ten. Losses at the gene ends were 0 bases for V and 2 bases for J; bases not matched to a gene: 7. The CDR3 sequence is 17 residues long. Per germline, CDR1 MNHEY and CDR2 SMNVEV (reference sequence). This rearrangement joins TRBV27 to TRBJ2-4, with 7 bases aligning to TRBD2. Sequencing was carried out using CD8+ T cells from PBMCs. This clonotype originated in a human donor with Susac syndrome. The DNA of the CDR3 is TGTGCCAGCAGTTTATCCCAGGGAGGGAAGTCCAAAAACATTCAGTACTTC. This translates into CASSLSQGGKSKNIQYF.